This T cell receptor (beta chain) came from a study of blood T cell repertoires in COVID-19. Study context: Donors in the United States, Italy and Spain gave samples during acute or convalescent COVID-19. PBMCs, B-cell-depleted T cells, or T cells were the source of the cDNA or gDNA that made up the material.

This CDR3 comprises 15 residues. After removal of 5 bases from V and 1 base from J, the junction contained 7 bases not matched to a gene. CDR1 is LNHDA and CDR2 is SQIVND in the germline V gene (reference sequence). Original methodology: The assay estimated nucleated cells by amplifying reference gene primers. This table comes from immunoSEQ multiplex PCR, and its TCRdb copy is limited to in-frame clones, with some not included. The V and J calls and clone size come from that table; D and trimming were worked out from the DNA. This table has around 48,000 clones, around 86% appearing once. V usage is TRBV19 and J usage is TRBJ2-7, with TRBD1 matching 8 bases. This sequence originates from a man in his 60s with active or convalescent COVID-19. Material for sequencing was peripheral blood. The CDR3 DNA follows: TGTGCCAGTAGTCCTCCAGGGGGCGCTTCCTACGAGCAGTACTTC. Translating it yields CASSPPGGASYEQYF.